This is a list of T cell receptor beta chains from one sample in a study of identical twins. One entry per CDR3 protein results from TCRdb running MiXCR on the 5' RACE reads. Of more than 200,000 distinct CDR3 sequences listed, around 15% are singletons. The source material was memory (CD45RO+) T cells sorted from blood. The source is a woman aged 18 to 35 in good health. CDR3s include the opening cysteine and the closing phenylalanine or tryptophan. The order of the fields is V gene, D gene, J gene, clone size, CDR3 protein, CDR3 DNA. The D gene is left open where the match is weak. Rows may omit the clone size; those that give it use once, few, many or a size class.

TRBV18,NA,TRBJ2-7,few,CASSPSDSPAYEQYF,TGTGCCAGCTCACCTTCGGACAGCCCTGCCTACGAGCAGTACTTC
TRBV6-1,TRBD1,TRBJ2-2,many,CASRGQKNTGELFF,TGTGCCAGCAGGGGACAGAAGAACACCGGGGAGCTGTTTTTT
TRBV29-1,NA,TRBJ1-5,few,CSVTTGYHSNQPQHF,TGCAGCGTTACGACAGGCTATCATAGCAATCAGCCCCAGCATTTT
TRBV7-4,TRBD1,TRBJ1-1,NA,CASSQGVIPRDTEVFF,TGTGCCAGCAGCCAGGGGGTTATTCCTCGGGACACTGAAGTTTTCTTT
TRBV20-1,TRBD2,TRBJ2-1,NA,CSVVTSGSGEQFF,TGCAGTGTGGTGACTAGCGGGAGTGGCGAGCAGTTCTTC
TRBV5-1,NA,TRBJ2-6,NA,CASSLTGLTSGANVLTF,TGCGCCAGCAGCTTGACAGGCTTGACCTCTGGGGCCAACGTCCTGACTTTC
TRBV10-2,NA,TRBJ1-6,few,CASRGGGGSPLHF,TGCGCCAGCAGGGGGGGCGGAGGAAGTCCCCTCCACTTT
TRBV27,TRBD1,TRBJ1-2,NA,CASCREGASGGYTF,TGTGCCAGCTGTCGGGAGGGGGCGTCGGGGGGCTACACCTTC
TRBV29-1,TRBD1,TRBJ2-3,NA,CSVALGQGWTDTQYF,TGCAGCGTAGCCCTTGGACAGGGATGGACAGATACGCAGTATTTT
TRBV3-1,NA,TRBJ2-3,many,CASSEQDSTDTQYF,TGTGCCAGCAGCGAGCAAGATTCGACGGATACGCAGTATTTT
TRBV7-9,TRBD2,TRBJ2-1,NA,CASSLAFTSGKSEQFF,TGTGCCAGCAGCTTAGCGTTTACTAGCGGGAAGTCTGAGCAGTTCTTC
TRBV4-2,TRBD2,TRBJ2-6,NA,CASSQDGAGLAGANVLTF,TGTGCCAGCAGCCAAGATGGAGCGGGACTAGCTGGGGCCAACGTCCTGACTTTC
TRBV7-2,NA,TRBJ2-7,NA,CASSEGGAAYEQYF,TGTGCCAGCAGCGAGGGGGGGGCCGCCTACGAGCAGTACTTC
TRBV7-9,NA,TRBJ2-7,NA,CASSLTERNEQYF,TGTGCCAGCAGCTTGACGGAGAGGAACGAGCAGTACTTC
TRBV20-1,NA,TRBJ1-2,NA,CSARSAWVGKNYGYTF,TGCAGTGCTAGATCTGCGTGGGTGGGGAAAAACTATGGCTACACCTTC
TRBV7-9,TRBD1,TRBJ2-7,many,CASSFQDRGGYEQYF,TGTGCCAGCAGCTTCCAGGACAGGGGGGGGTACGAGCAGTACTTC
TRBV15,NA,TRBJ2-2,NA,CATSRDLGKTGELFF,TGTGCCACCAGCAGAGATTTAGGGAAGACCGGGGAGCTGTTTTTT
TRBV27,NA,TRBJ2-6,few,CASSADSHSGANVLTF,TGTGCCAGCAGTGCGGACAGTCATTCTGGGGCCAACGTCCTGACTTTC
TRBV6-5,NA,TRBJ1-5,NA,CASSYSGSWQPQHF,TGTGCCAGCAGTTACTCGGGATCTTGGCAGCCCCAGCATTTT
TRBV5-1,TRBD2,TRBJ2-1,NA,CASSLRLAGTGYNEQFF,TGCGCCAGCAGCCTTAGACTAGCGGGCACTGGGTACAATGAGCAGTTCTTC
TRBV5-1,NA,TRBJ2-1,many,CASSLRYNEQFF,TGCGCCAGCAGCTTAAGATACAATGAGCAGTTCTTC
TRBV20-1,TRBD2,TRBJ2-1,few,CSASTSGRARLNEQFF,TGCAGTGCTAGCACTAGCGGGAGGGCTAGGTTGAATGAGCAGTTCTTC
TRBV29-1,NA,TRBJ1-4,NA,CGVQGLDEKLFF,TGCGGCGTCCAGGGGTTGGATGAAAAACTGTTTTTT
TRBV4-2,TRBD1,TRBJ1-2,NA,CASGTGVLCYTF,TGTGCCAGCGGCACAGGGGTCCTCTGCTACACCTTC
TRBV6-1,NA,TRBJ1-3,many,CASSGGISGNTIYF,TGTGCCAGCAGTGGAGGGATCTCTGGAAACACCATATATTTT
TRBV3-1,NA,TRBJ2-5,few,CASSQAPEQETQYF,TGTGCCAGCAGCCAAGCCCCGGAACAAGAGACCCAGTACTTC
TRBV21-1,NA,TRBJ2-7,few,CASSKEGLVSYEQYF,TGTGCCAGCAGCAAGGAGGGATTAGTCTCCTACGAGCAGTACTTC
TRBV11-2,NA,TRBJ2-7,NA,CASSFTGANEQYF,TGTGCCAGCAGCTTTACGGGAGCAAACGAGCAGTACTTC
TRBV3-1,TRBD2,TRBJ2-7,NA,CASSQGSGTYEQYF,TGTGCCAGCAGCCAAGGAAGCGGGACGTACGAGCAGTACTTC
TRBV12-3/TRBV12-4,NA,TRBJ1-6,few,CASTTDHTDSPLHF,TGTGCCAGCACGACCGACCACACGGATTCACCCCTCCACTTT
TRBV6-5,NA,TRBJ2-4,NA,CASSSRGGDPLAKNIQYF,TGTGCCAGCAGTTCCAGGGGAGGGGACCCCTTAGCCAAAAACATTCAGTACTTC
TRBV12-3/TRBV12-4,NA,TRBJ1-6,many,CASSLGDRNSPLHF,TGTGCCAGCAGTTTAGGGGATAGAAATTCACCCCTCCACTTT
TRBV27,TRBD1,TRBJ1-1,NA,CASSRDRVRTEAFF,TGTGCCAGCAGCCGGGACAGGGTGAGAACTGAAGCTTTCTTT
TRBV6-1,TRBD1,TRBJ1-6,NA,CASRNTGALYNSPLLF,TGTGCCAGCAGAAATACAGGGGCTCTCTATAATTCACCCCTCCTCTTT
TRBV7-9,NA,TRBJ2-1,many,CASSFSRDSVDEQFF,TGTGCCAGCAGCTTTAGCAGGGATAGCGTGGATGAGCAGTTCTTC
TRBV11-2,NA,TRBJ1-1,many,CASSLVGAGTPKAFF,TGTGCCAGCAGCTTAGTAGGGGCAGGAACGCCTAAGGCTTTCTTT
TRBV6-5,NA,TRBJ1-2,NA,CASSYGTLPEGYTF,TGTGCCAGCAGTTACGGGACCCTCCCTGAGGGCTACACCTTC
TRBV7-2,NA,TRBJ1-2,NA,CASSRQAFYGYTF,TGTGCCAGCAGCCGACAGGCGTTCTATGGCTACACCTTC
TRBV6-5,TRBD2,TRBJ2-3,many,CASSYGGLVSTDTQYF,TGTGCCAGCAGTTACGGGGGACTAGTCAGCACAGATACGCAGTATTTT
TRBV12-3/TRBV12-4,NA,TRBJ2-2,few,CASSPKGSNPGELFF,TGTGCCAGCAGCCCTAAAGGGAGTAATCCCGGGGAGCTGTTTTTT
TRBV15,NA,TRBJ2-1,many,CATILDNEQFF,TGTGCCACCATACTAGACAATGAGCAGTTCTTC
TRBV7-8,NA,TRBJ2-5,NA,CASSLGSIETQYF,TGTGCCAGCAGCTTAGGATCTATCGAGACCCAGTACTTC
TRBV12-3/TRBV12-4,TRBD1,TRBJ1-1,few,CASSPTGRRTEAFF,TGTGCCAGCAGTCCGACAGGGAGAAGGACTGAAGCTTTCTTT
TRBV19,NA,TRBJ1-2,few,CASSSASDSGYYGYTF,TGTGCCAGTAGTAGTGCATCGGACAGCGGTTACTATGGCTACACCTTC
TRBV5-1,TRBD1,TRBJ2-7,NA,CASSPQGAKQYF,TGCGCCAGCAGCCCCCAGGGGGCCAAGCAGTACTTC
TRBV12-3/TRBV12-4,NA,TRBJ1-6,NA,CASQGVGYSPLHF,TGTGCCAGCCAGGGAGTGGGGTATTCACCCCTCCACTTT
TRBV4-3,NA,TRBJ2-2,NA,CASSQDSRPGELFF,TGCGCCAGCAGCCAAGATTCCCGACCCGGGGAGCTGTTTTTT
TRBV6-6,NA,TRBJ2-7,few,CASSYDSVYEQYF,TGTGCCAGCAGTTACGACAGTGTCTACGAGCAGTACTTC
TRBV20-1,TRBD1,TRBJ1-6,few,CSAATGAGNNSPLHF,TGCAGTGCGGCGACAGGGGCAGGGAATAATTCACCCCTCCACTTT
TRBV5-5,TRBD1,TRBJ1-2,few,CASSFTGGQGYTF,TGTGCCAGCAGCTTTACAGGGGGTCAGGGCTACACCTTC
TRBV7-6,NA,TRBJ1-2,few,CASSPRGNYGYTF,TGTGCCAGCAGCCCCAGGGGCAACTATGGCTACACCTTC
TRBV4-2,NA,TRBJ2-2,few,CASSQGDGNTGELFF,TGTGCCAGCAGCCAAGGCGACGGGAACACCGGGGAGCTGTTTTTT
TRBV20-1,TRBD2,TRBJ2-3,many,CSASPPGLGTDTQYF,TGCAGTGCTAGCCCGCCGGGACTAGGCACAGATACGCAGTATTTT
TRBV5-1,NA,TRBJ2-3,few,CASSDLVGDTQYF,TGCGCCAGCAGCGATTTGGTGGGGGATACGCAGTATTTT
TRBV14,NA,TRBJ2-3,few,CASSDRMDFTDTQYF,TGTGCCAGCAGCGATCGGATGGACTTCACAGATACGCAGTATTTT
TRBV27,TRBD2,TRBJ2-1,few,CASSHGLAGTYNEQFF,TGTGCCAGCAGTCACGGACTAGCGGGTACCTACAATGAGCAGTTCTTC
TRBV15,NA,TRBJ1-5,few,CATSRGVRQPQHF,TGTGCCACCAGCAGAGGGGTGCGGCAGCCCCAGCATTTT
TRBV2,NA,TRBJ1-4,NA,CASSDEGGGEKLFF,TGTGCCAGCAGTGATGAGGGCGGAGGTGAAAAACTGTTTTTT
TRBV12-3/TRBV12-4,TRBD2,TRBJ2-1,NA,CASSRLAGGVYNEQFF,TGTGCCAGCAGTAGACTAGCGGGAGGGGTCTACAATGAGCAGTTCTTC